Included here is one T cell receptor beta chain sequence, with context. Its target is unknown. This specimen belongs to a study of CXCR3-negative and CXCR3-positive naive CD8 T cells. Background on the study: Cumulative TRB read yield was around 150 million, averaging about 1.5 +/- 0.3 million per library. General study results and limits: Naive CXCR3-positive and CXCR3-negative cells shared TRBV-TRBJ usage; memory cells diverged. Higher TRB CDR3 hydrophobicity marked CXCR3-positive naive cells relative to CXCR3-negative naive cells.

The libraries of TRB cDNA were constructed through 5' RACE using UMI labels. Each CDR3 protein gets one entry in TCRdb, which reprocessed the 5' RACE reads and gives no DNA. The sample data list 100,000 to 150,000 distinct CDR3 sequences. Germline V lookup: CDR1 SGHAT, CDR2 FQNNGV. The CDR3 runs to 16 residues. The sequenced material came from naive CXCR3- CD8+ T cells from blood. Subset in this sample: CD45RO-CCR7+CD27+CD95- naive CD8+ T cells lacking CXCR3 (TNR3-). The origin of this receptor is a human donor in good health. Some clones in this sample may be carry-over from other donors' samples. J is TRBJ2-7 and V is TRBV11-2; TCRdb reports TRBD1, a call that lacks DNA to check it against. The CDR3 loop is CASSLYGTGGVNEQYF.